At least ten counts were recorded for the clone carrying this T cell receptor (beta chain). What it binds is not known. The data were taken from a study of T cells in Graves' hyperthyroidism and ophthalmopathy. General study results and limits: Within blood appeared most thyroid clonotypes that had expanded above 0.001.

After removal of 5 bases from V and 2 bases from J, the junction contained 4 bases not matched to a gene. The germline CDR1 and CDR2 sequences are DFQATT and SNEGSKA (reference sequence). CDR3 length: 14 residues. TCR beta CDR3 sequences were amplified from RNA transcripts. The HTBI primer set drove a first-round RT-PCR of the TCR CDR3. TCRdb re-called the multiplex PCR reads through MiXCR, storing one row per CDR3 protein. The sample contains approximately 560,000 distinct CDR3 sequences, around 16% of which appear only once. V gene TRBV20-1 combines with J gene TRBJ2-7; 12 nucleotides line up with TRBD2. The receptor was derived from a young woman with Graves' hyperthyroidism. The sequenced material came from blood. The CDR3 region has the DNA TGCAGTGCTGGGCTAGCGGGAGGGGCCTACGAGCAGTACTTC. It is translated as CSAGLAGGAYEQYF.